This T cell receptor (beta chain) was obtained from a study of esophageal squamous cell carcinoma tumors (dated by TCRdb to 2020 to 2023). Regarding the study in general: Immuno relation high and low groups were defined by principal component analysis with K-means clustering applied to immunohistochemical T-cell and checkpoint marker values. The approximately eleven cases yielded around 1.6 million total TCRalpha reads and about 1,300,000 total TCRbeta reads, and 31,954 and 34,876 of those reads, respectively, were unique. The purpose of the study was to evaluate TCR repertoire diversity and shared TCR repertoires of T cells in the tumor environment of esophageal squamous cell carcinoma. In Japan, around 54 patients with esophageal squamous cell carcinoma who were treated surgically made up the wider cohort, which included about 21 high and around 30 low immuno relation cases. TCR sequencing was performed on about 10 patients, consisting of five randomly selected high immuno relation cases and five background-matched low immuno relation cases.

This clonotype has a count of ten or more. Its specific antigen is unknown. There are no base qualities to consult, and no much larger clone falls within one base. To prepare the library, 5' RACE was applied. PCR with KAPA HiFi used TCRalpha or TCRbeta constant-region primers plus a P20EA primer, followed by nested second PCR with CA2 or CB2. Amplification of TCR genes was performed by unbiased adaptor ligation RT-PCR, in which reverse transcription was carried out with Superscript III and a polyT18-containing BSL-18E primer. Following second-strand synthesis and blunting, the P10EA/P20EA adaptor was ligated to the 5' end of the cDNA, and NotI digestion was then performed. The first and second PCRs ran around 20 cycles of 98°C for 20 s, 65°C for 30 s and 72°C for 1 min. Amplicons were indexed with the Nextera XT Index kit v2 Set A, pooled in equimolar amounts and quantified on a Qubit 2.0 Fluorometer. For sequencing, the Illumina MiSeq platform generated 2x300 bp paired-end reads. Turning to the authors' computational methods: Reads were assigned to V and J genes by highest identity to IMGT reference sequences using Repertoire Genesis software ver.1.0. The CDR3 region was defined as running from Cys104 to Phe118 plus Gly119 and was then translated, while a unique sequence read was defined by a distinct combination of V, J and CDR3 amino acids. Shared V|J combinations were selected when significance was reached in both a Fisher's exact test in edgeR and a Mann Whitney U test. Repertoire dissimilarity index was computed with the R rdi package after removing singletons and bootstrapping 500 repertoire combinations. TCRdb passed the public sequencing reads through fastp at Q25 and MiXCR, retaining productive beta sequences. Rows are unified per CDR3 protein, each entry keeping the most common DNA and genes. The V and J calls, along with clone size, are taken from TCRdb and not from the paper's own processing. The sample table lists fewer than 7,000 distinct CDR3 sequences, 22% of them with a count of one. The ten largest clones add up to more than 25% of the sample.

Points the paper makes about the study in general: The high and low immuno relation groups did not differ in total TCR repertoire counts, but the high immuno relation group had more significant repertoire counts. Of the roughly 10 cases, three showed one dominant TCRalpha VJ recombination along with apparently reduced TCRalpha diversity. Because TCRalpha and TCRbeta chains were sequenced separately, chain pairing and the antigens recognized remained unknown. Fewer than 30 TRAV|TRAJ and around 24 TRBV|TRBJ combinations appeared shared among high immuno relation cases, including TRAV13-1|TRAJ22 and TRBV7-9|TRBJ2-7. Only a few cases were included in the TCR repertoire analysis, and no investigation at the CDR3 clonotype level was performed. Given the large variation in the TCRalphabeta repertoire, shared V|J recombination candidates may have been selected by chance.

Patients who received neoadjuvant chemotherapy or who lacked clinical information were excluded from enrollment. The TCR-sequenced cases shown were male and had subtotal esophagectomy with 2- or 3-field lymphadenectomy. No T-cell sorting was done; instead, RNA was pulled from bulk tumor tissue sections using a Qiagen AllPrep kit. Until RNA extraction, small sections of surgically resected tumor tissue were kept in RNAlater reagent at -80 degrees C. V ends up 4 bases short and J 1 base short, with an unmatched junction base count of 3. The germline V gene (reference sequence) specifies LGHDT as CDR1 and YNNKEL as CDR2. The CDR3 goes from the cysteine to the phenylalanine over 15 residues. Only the CDR3 DNA stays, 45 bases, in frame from base 1.

Sample: tumor tissue. This sequence uses TRBV3-1 and TRBJ1-2; 10 bases in the middle match TRBD1. The receptor was derived from a man between 50 and 80 years old with esophageal squamous cell carcinoma. The nucleotides read TGTGCCAGCAGCCCCCGGGACAGGGGTAACTATGGCTACACCTTC. This codes for CASSPRDRGNYGYTF.